These 10 T cell receptor beta chains were sequenced from one sample in a study of T cells in Graves' hyperthyroidism and ophthalmopathy (dated by TCRdb to about 2019). The library was prepared using multiplex PCR. Instrument on record: Illumina HiSeq 2000. The TCR beta CDR3 regions were amplified from the RNA transcripts. For the first round of RT-PCR on the TCR CDR3, the HTBI primer set was used together with the Qiagen OneStep RT-PCR kit. The public reads were reanalyzed by TCRdb: fastp trimming at Q25, MiXCR alignment, in-frame beta chains only. Entries that share a CDR3 protein sequence are merged under the most common genes and DNA. Present in this sample are 250,000 to 300,000 distinct CDR3 sequences, over 15% of which were seen just once. The biggest ten clones account for around 55% of the sample. Sequences were obtained from blood. The receptors were gathered from a woman aged 55 to 70 with Graves' ophthalmopathy.

Details on this clonotype: This could be a read error, since a much larger clone is one nucleotide away. The chain is built from TRBV27 and TRBJ1-4; 8 nucleotides line up with TRBD1. The V segment lost 0 bases and the J segment 3 bases; nucleotides outside the gene matches: 9. CDR1 MNHEY and CDR2 SMNVEV come from the germline V gene (reference sequence). The CDR3 loop spans 18 amino acids. CDR3 sequence reads: CASSLSSDRATANEKLFF. The CDR3 DNA follows: TGTGCCAGCAGTTTATCCTCGGACAGGGCTACTGCTAATGAAAAACTGTTTTTT.

This chain connects TRBV30 to TRBJ2-1; TRBD2 matches at 12 bases. The V and J ends lost 2 bases and 8 bases, in that order; junction bases with no gene match: 10. The germline V gene encodes CDR1 GTSNPN and CDR2 SVGIG (reference sequence). The CDR3 totals 16 residues. In nucleotides, the CDR3 is TGTGCCTGGAGTCCAGCTGGACTAGCGGGATTTGATGAGCAGTTCTTC. This translates into CAWSPAGLAGFDEQFF.

This clonotype was counted ten times or more. The V gene is TRBV12-3 or TRBV12-4, the J gene TRBJ1-6; 7 bases map to TRBD1. The CDR3 covers 14 residues. V lost 7 bases, J lost 8 bases, and 8 bases stayed unmatched. CDR3 nucleotides: TGTGCCAGCAACACGGGACAGCCGGATTCACCCCTCCACTTT. Protein product: CASNTGQPDSPLHF.

This clonotype was detected many times. The chain recombines TRBV28 with TRBJ1-6, with TRBD1 identical over 8 bases. The CDR3 sequence is 15 residues long. The J segment lost 9 bases and the V segment lost 7 bases, leaving 11 bases of the junction unmatched. Germline values: CDR1 MDHEN, CDR2 SYDVKM. For the CDR3, the DNA is TGTGCCAGCACCTCGTCGGGACAGGCTAGTTCACCCCTCCACTTT. Amino acids: CASTSSGQASSPLHF.

This clonotype appeared many times. J is TRBJ1-1 and V is TRBV7-2, with D hard to call. CDR1 and CDR2 from the germline V gene are SGHTA and FQGNSA. This CDR3 contains 13 residues. V was shortened by 4 bases and J by 0 bases, with 6 bases between the two germline ends. The CDR3 is CASSSTMNTEAFF. In nucleotides, the CDR3 is TGTGCCAGCAGCTCGACAATGAACACTGAAGCTTTCTTT.

The rearrangement uses TRBV20-1 and TRBJ1-5, with TRBD1 as a possible D gene (5 bases). V lost 2 bases, J lost 6 bases, and 11 bases lay in between. CDR1 DFQATT and CDR2 SNEGSKA come from the germline V gene (reference sequence). The CDR3 is 13 residues long. CDR3 bases: TGCAGTGCTAGACCCCCGGGGGGTCAGCCCCAGCATTTT. This translates into CSARPPGGQPQHF.

Of note for this clonotype: A much larger clone differs from this one at a single base, so this may be a read error. The rearrangement joins TRBV18 to TRBJ2-1; D is uncertain. The CDR3 totals 17 residues. Germline V CDR1 and CDR2: KGHSH, LQKENI. The CDR3 DNA reads as TGTGCCAGCTCACCCCCGGCAGGTTTGAGCTCCTGCAATGAGCAGTTCTTC. This encodes CASSPPAGLSSCNEQFF.

This clonotype was counted ten times or more. At one boundary the junction diverges from the germline segment, which might be a read error. V and J are TRBV2 and TRBJ2-7; the D is unclear. This CDR3 is 13 amino acids long. Germline CDR1 reads SNHLY; CDR2 reads FYNNEI. CDR3 nucleotides: TGTGCCAGCACTGAACCTCCTCAGGACGAGCAGTACTTC. Translation: CASTEPPQDEQYF.

The chain couples TRBV25-1 to TRBJ2-1; D may correspond to TRBD1 or TRBD2 (5 bases each). Germline values: CDR1 MGHDK, CDR2 SYGVNS. The CDR3 consists of 18 residues. V was trimmed by 1 base and J by 9 bases, leaving 25 bases between them. The CDR3 sequence is CASSEFPALRVRGVEQFF. In DNA, the CDR3 is TGTGCCAGCAGTGAATTCCCCGCCCTTAGGGTGAGGGGAGTTGAGCAGTTCTTC.

This clonotype was found a few times. The rearrangement joins TRBV20-1 to TRBJ2-7; TRBD2 matches 11 bases. The V gene's germline CDR1 is DFQATT and CDR2 SNEGSKA (reference sequence). Losses at the gene ends were 2 bases for V and 4 bases for J; bases not matched to a gene: 10. The CDR3 consists of 16 residues. CDR3: CSARLTSGTSGYEQYF. CDR3 DNA sequence: TGCAGTGCTAGATTAACCTCGGGGACTAGCGGATACGAGCAGTACTTC.